The sequence of this TCR beta chain was determined in a study of brain T cells in children with intractable seizures. Some clones are missing from TCRdb's copy, which holds only in-frame ones; the method was immunoSEQ multiplex PCR. Of about 350,000 clones listed, roughly 92% were seen once; the top ten hold 5.5% to 6%. The germline CDR1 and CDR2 sequences are KGHDR and SFDVKD. CDR3 length: 18 amino acids. Trimming left V 9 bases short and J 0 bases short, with 23 bases between. Time point: blood from clinic visit 5 months post-surgery; TSC patient then seizure free. The source was peripheral blood, collected less than 6 months after surgery. The gene calls are TRBV24-1 and TRBJ1-5; D gene unclear. The receptor was isolated from a boy in the first two years of life with tuberous sclerosis and intractable seizures. The CDR3 spells CATSPGVLPAYSNQPQHF. CDR3 DNA sequence: TGTGCCACCTCCCCCGGCGTCTTACCCGCTTATAGCAATCAGCCCCAGCATTTT.